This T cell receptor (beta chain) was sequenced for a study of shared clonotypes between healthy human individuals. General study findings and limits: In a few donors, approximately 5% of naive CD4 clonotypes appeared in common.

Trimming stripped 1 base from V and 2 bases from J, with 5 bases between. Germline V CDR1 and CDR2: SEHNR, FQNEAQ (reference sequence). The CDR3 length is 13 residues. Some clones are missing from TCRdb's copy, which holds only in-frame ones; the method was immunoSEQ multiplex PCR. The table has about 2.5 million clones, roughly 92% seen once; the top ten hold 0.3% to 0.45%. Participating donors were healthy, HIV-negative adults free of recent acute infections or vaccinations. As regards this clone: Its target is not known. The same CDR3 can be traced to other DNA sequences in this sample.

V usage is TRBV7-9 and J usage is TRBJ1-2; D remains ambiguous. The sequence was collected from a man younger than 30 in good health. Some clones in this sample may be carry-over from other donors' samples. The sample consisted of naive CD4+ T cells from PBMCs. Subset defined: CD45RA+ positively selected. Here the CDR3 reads CASSLGQNYGYTF. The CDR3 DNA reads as TGTGCCAGCAGCTTAGGACAAAACTATGGCTACACCTTC.